This T cell receptor (beta chain) stems from a study of shared clonotypes between healthy human individuals. Overall study: Aged 18 to 49, the donors were two women and three men. Broader study findings: Sharing across four donors was highest in naive CD4 (approximately 5%) and lowest in memory CD8 (0.4%).

The run depth of the assay was deep. Measured with immunoSEQ multiplex PCR; TCRdb has only the in-frame clones, and not every one. The sample gives 2.5 million or so clones, around 94% of which show up once; 0.14% is in the top ten. The germline gives CDR1 MNHNY, CDR2 SVGAGI (reference sequence). V lost 5 bases and J lost 2, with 12 bases in between. The CDR3 consists of 14 residues. To note about this clone: Its antigen is undetermined.

This sequence was found in a man younger than 30 in good health. The sequenced material came from naive CD4+ T cells sorted from blood. As for subset: CD45RA+ positively selected. The chain employs TRBV6-6 and TRBJ1-2, with a possible D match to TRBD1 (6 bases). DNA of the CDR3: TGTGCCAGCAGTGACAGGACCTCGAACTATGGCTACACCTTC. Its translation: CASSDRTSNYGYTF.